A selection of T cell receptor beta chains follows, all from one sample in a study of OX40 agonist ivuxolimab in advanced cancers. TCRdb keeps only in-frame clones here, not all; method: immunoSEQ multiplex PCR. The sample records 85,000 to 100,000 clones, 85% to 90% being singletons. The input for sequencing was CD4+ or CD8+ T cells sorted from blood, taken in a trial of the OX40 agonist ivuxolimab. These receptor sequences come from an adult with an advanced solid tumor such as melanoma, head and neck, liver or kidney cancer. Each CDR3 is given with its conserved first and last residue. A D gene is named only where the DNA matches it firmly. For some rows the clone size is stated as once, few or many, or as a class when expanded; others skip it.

CDR3nt: TGCGCCAGCAGCCTGATGCCTGGGGCCAACGTCCTGACTTTC; CDR3aa: CASSLMPGANVLTF; j_gene: TRBJ2-6; abundance: .; d_gene: .; v_gene: TRBV5-1
CDR3nt: TGTGCCAGCAGCTTGGGACAGAACACTGAAGCTTTCTTT; CDR3aa: CASSLGQNTEAFF; j_gene: TRBJ1-1; abundance: .; d_gene: .; v_gene: TRBV7-9
CDR3nt: TGTGCCAGCAGCCTTAGTACAGCAAAAGAGACCCAGTACTTC; CDR3aa: CASSLSTAKETQYF; j_gene: TRBJ2-5; abundance: .; d_gene: .; v_gene: TRBV7-6
CDR3nt: TGTGCCAGCAGCTCCGACAGGCTCTTAGAGCAGTACTTC; CDR3aa: CASSSDRLLEQYF; j_gene: TRBJ2-7; abundance: once; d_gene: .; v_gene: TRBV7-9
CDR3nt: TGTGCCAGCTCCCGAACCCGGGACAGGGCGAACTACGAGCAGTACTTC; CDR3aa: CASSRTRDRANYEQYF; j_gene: TRBJ2-7; abundance: once; d_gene: TRBD1; v_gene: TRBV18
CDR3nt: TGCGCCAGCAGCTTGGGGACAGGGTTGACTGAAGCTTTCTTT; CDR3aa: CASSLGTGLTEAFF; j_gene: TRBJ1-1; abundance: .; d_gene: TRBD1; v_gene: TRBV5-1
CDR3nt: TGTGCCAGCTCACCAGGGGGCCACTACGAGCAGTACTTC; CDR3aa: CASSPGGHYEQYF; j_gene: TRBJ2-7; abundance: .; d_gene: .; v_gene: TRBV18
CDR3nt: TGCGCCAGCAGCTTGAAGCGGGGTTCTAGCACAGATACGCAGTATTTT; CDR3aa: CASSLKRGSSTDTQYF; j_gene: TRBJ2-3; abundance: .; d_gene: TRBD2; v_gene: TRBV5-1
CDR3nt: TGTGCCAGCAGCGTAAGATCCGGGACTAGCGGGAAAAATGAGCAGTTCTTC; CDR3aa: CASSVRSGTSGKNEQFF; j_gene: TRBJ2-1; abundance: .; d_gene: TRBD2; v_gene: TRBV9
CDR3nt: TGTGCCACCAGCAGAGAAATGAACACTGAAGCTTTCTTT; CDR3aa: CATSREMNTEAFF; j_gene: TRBJ1-1; abundance: .; d_gene: .; v_gene: TRBV15
CDR3nt: TGCGCCAGCAGTAGGGGTGACTATAATTCACCCCTCCACTTT; CDR3aa: CASSRGDYNSPLHF; j_gene: TRBJ1-6; abundance: few; d_gene: .; v_gene: TRBV23-1
CDR3nt: TGCGCCAGCAAGGCGTCCAGGGCTAATTCACCCCTCCACTTT; CDR3aa: CASKASRANSPLHF; j_gene: TRBJ1-6; abundance: .; d_gene: .; v_gene: TRBV10-1
CDR3nt: TGTGCCTGGAGTGTTGGAGGGGGCGGCGAAAAACTGTTTTTT; CDR3aa: CAWSVGGGGEKLFF; j_gene: TRBJ1-4; abundance: .; d_gene: TRBD1; v_gene: TRBV30
CDR3nt: TGTGCCAGCAGTCCCGGGGTGAATGAGCAGTTCTTC; CDR3aa: CASSPGVNEQFF; j_gene: TRBJ2-1; abundance: .; d_gene: .; v_gene: TRBV7-9
CDR3nt: TGTGCCAGCTCACCTCAAAGACAGGGGGGGGAACAGCCCCAGCATTTT; CDR3aa: CASSPQRQGGEQPQHF; j_gene: TRBJ1-5; abundance: .; d_gene: TRBD1; v_gene: TRBV18
CDR3nt: TGTGCCAGCAGCGTAGGACCCTCCGGGGAGCAGTACTTC; CDR3aa: CASSVGPSGEQYF; j_gene: TRBJ2-7; abundance: .; d_gene: .; v_gene: TRBV9
CDR3nt: TGTGCCAGCAGCTCCCGGGGGGGGAGGTCTGGCGAGCAGTACTTC; CDR3aa: CASSSRGGRSGEQYF; j_gene: TRBJ2-7; abundance: .; d_gene: TRBD2; v_gene: TRBV7-8
CDR3nt: TGTGCCAGCAGTTTCTCGGGGGCAGGGGAGCTGTTTTTT; CDR3aa: CASSFSGAGELFF; j_gene: TRBJ2-2; abundance: few; d_gene: .; v_gene: TRBV5-6
CDR3nt: TGCGCCAGCAGCTGGGGACAGGGGAACACCGGGGAGCTGTTTTTT; CDR3aa: CASSWGQGNTGELFF; j_gene: TRBJ2-2; abundance: .; d_gene: TRBD1; v_gene: TRBV5-1
CDR3nt: TGTGCCAGTAGTATCACGGGTTCCCAAGAGACCCAGTACTTC; CDR3aa: CASSITGSQETQYF; j_gene: TRBJ2-5; abundance: .; d_gene: .; v_gene: TRBV19
CDR3nt: TGCGCCAGCAGCTTGGGCGGCTCGGGGGAGACCCAGTACTTC; CDR3aa: CASSLGGSGETQYF; j_gene: TRBJ2-5; abundance: .; d_gene: .; v_gene: TRBV5-1
CDR3nt: TGTGCCAGCAGCCAGGCGAGTGGAGGGGTGGCTCTCTTT; CDR3aa: CASSQASGGVALF; j_gene: TRBJ1-5; abundance: .; d_gene: .; v_gene: TRBV16
CDR3nt: TGCACCGGCCTCTACGGGGGCATTCAGTACTTC; CDR3aa: CTGLYGGIQYF; j_gene: TRBJ2-4; abundance: .; d_gene: .; v_gene: TRBV20-1
CDR3nt: TGTGCCAGCAGCACCCAGGACAGTAACATTCAGTACTTC; CDR3aa: CASSTQDSNIQYF; j_gene: TRBJ2-4; abundance: .; d_gene: .; v_gene: TRBV5-4
CDR3nt: TGTGCCAGTAGTGTCCTTACTAGCGGGGGAACCGGGGAGCTGTTTTTT; CDR3aa: CASSVLTSGGTGELFF; j_gene: TRBJ2-2; abundance: .; d_gene: TRBD2; v_gene: TRBV19
CDR3nt: TGTGCCAGCAATACGGACAGGGGGAAAACCGGGGAGCTGTTTTTT; CDR3aa: CASNTDRGKTGELFF; j_gene: TRBJ2-2; abundance: .; d_gene: TRBD1; v_gene: TRBV2
CDR3nt: TGTGCCAGCAGCCCCCCCCCAGCGGGGGGGCACGGGGAGCTGTTTTTT; CDR3aa: CASSPPPAGGHGELFF; j_gene: TRBJ2-2; abundance: once; d_gene: TRBD2; v_gene: TRBV4-2
CDR3nt: TGTGCCTGGAGTAGAAGGGGGGCTAATGAAAAACTGTTTTTT; CDR3aa: CAWSRRGANEKLFF; j_gene: TRBJ1-4; abundance: .; d_gene: .; v_gene: TRBV30
CDR3nt: TGTGCCAGCAGCCCCCAGACTAGCGGGGGACCTATATTCAGGGATACGCAGTATTTT; CDR3aa: CASSPQTSGGPIFRDTQYF; j_gene: TRBJ2-3; abundance: .; d_gene: TRBD2; v_gene: TRBV13
CDR3nt: TGTGCCAGCTCACCCGAGGCTTCCAATCAGCCCCAGCATTTT; CDR3aa: CASSPEASNQPQHF; j_gene: TRBJ1-5; abundance: .; d_gene: .; v_gene: TRBV18
CDR3nt: TGTGCCAGCAGCTATAGCGGGGGGCGAGGAGGGAGAGAGACCCAGTACTTC; CDR3aa: CASSYSGGRGGRETQYF; j_gene: TRBJ2-5; abundance: .; d_gene: TRBD2; v_gene: TRBV11-3
CDR3nt: TGTGCCAGCAGCTGGGGTCAAGGCACCGGAAACACCATATATTTT; CDR3aa: CASSWGQGTGNTIYF; j_gene: TRBJ1-3; abundance: few; d_gene: .; v_gene: TRBV7-2